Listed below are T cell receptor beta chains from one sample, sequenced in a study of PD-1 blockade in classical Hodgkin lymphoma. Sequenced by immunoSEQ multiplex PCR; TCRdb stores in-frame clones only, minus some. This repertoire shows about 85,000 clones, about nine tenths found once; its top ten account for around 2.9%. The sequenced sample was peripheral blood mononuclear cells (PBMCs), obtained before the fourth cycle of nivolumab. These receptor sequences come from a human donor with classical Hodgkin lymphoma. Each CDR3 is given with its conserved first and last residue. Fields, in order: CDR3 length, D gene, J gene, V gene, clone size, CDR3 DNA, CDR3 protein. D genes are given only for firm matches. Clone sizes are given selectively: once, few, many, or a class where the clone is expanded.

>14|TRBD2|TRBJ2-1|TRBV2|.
TGTGCCAGCGGGGGGATAGCGGGGAGCAATGAGCAGTTCTTC
CASGGIAGSNEQFF
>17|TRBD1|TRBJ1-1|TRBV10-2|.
TGCGCCAGCAGTGATTTCGACAGGGTGGGATTTAACACTGAAGCTTTCTTT
CASSDFDRVGFNTEAFF
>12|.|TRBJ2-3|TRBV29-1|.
TGCAGCGTCGCTCGAGGGGGAGATACGCAGTATTTT
CSVARGGDTQYF
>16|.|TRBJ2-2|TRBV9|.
TGTGCCAGCAGCCCCTGGGGGGGGGCGGGAACCGGGGAGCTGTTTTTT
CASSPWGGAGTGELFF
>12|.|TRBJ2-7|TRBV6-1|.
TGTGCCAGCAGAACAGGGTTCTACGAGCAGTACTTC
CASRTGFYEQYF
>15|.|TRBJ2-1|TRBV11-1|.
TGTGCCAGCCGCGCCCCCCTAGCGAGCTACAATGAGCAGTTCTTC
CASRAPLASYNEQFF
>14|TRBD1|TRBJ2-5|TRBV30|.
TGTGCCTGGTCCGGACAGGGGATGGGAGAGACCCAGTACTTC
CAWSGQGMGETQYF
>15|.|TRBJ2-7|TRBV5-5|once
TGTGCCAGCAGCTTCCTACAGGCCTTATCCTACGAGCAGTACTTC
CASSFLQALSYEQYF
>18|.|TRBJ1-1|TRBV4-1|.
TGCGCCAGCAGCCAACTCCTACTCCGGGATCTCTCGGGGACTGAAGCCTTCTTT
CASSQLLLRDLSGTEAFF
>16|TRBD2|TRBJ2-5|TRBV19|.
TGTGCCAGTAGTATAGCCGCGGCGGGGGGGGCAGAGACCCAGTACTTC
CASSIAAAGGAETQYF
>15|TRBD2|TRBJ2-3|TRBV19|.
TGTGCCAGTAGTGGACTAGCGGGGGGGGTAGATACGCAGTATTTT
CASSGLAGGVDTQYF
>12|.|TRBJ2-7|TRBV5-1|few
TGCGCCAGCAGCTTCCACAACTACGAGCAGTACTTC
CASSFHNYEQYF
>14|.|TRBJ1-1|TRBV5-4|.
TGTGCCAGCAGCCAAGGAAGAGGCAACACTGAAGCTTTCTTT
CASSQGRGNTEAFF
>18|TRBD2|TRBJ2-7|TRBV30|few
TGTGCCTGGAGTGTAGGCCATGACTTAGCGGGGTGGTCCTACGAGCAGTACTTC
CAWSVGHDLAGWSYEQYF
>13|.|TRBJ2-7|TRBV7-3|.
TGTGCCAGCAGCCCCCAGAGCTCCTACGAGCAGTACTTC
CASSPQSSYEQYF
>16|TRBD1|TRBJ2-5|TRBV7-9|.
TGTGCCAGCAGCGTCAGGGGGCTTGGCGCGTGGGAGACCCAGTACTTC
CASSVRGLGAWETQYF
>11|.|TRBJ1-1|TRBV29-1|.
TGCAGCGTTGGGGGGGTCGCTGAAGCTTTCTTT
CSVGGVAEAFF
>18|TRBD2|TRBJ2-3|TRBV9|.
TGTGCCAGCAGCGTAGTAGGAACTAGCGGGGGCCACCGAGATACGCAGTATTTT
CASSVVGTSGGHRDTQYF
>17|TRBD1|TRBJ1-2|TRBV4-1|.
TGCGCCAGCAGCCAAGATGTTTTAGGACAGGGTTTTGGAGGCTACACCTTC
CASSQDVLGQGFGGYTF
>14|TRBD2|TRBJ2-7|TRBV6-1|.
TGTGCCAGCAGTGGCCTGACGGGAGGGGTCGAGCAGTACTTC
CASSGLTGGVEQYF
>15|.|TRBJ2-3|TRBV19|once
TGTGCCAGTAAGCCTGGCATTCACTTCACAGATACGCAGTATTTT
CASKPGIHFTDTQYF
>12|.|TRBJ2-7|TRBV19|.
TGTGCCAGTACAGGGTCACCCTACGAGCAGTACTTC
CASTGSPYEQYF
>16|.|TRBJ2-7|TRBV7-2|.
TGTGCCAGCAGCTTAGGAGTTGGCAGCCCATGGGGCGAGCAGTACTTC
CASSLGVGSPWGEQYF